The present T cell receptor (beta chain) was sequenced within a study of T cells in Graves' hyperthyroidism and ophthalmopathy. Study results and caveats: Stable hyperthyroidism was separated from ophthalmopathy by a model based on 13 V-J features. For ophthalmopathy, model prediction preceded onset by a median roughly 5.9 months.

Amplified regions were TCR beta CDR3 sequences from RNA transcripts. HTBI primers were the set used in a first-round RT-PCR of the TCR CDR3. TCRdb passed the multiplex PCR reads through MiXCR, listing each CDR3 protein once. In the table there are more than 350,000 distinct CDR3 sequences, approximately 18% of which are singletons. Many counts were recorded for this clonotype. What it recognizes is unknown. The TCR originated in a woman aged 25 to 39 with Graves' hyperthyroidism that later progressed to Graves' ophthalmopathy. Material: blood.

The CDR3 nucleotides read TGTGCCAGCAGCTCTACCCCCGATGGCTACACCTTC. As protein: CASSSTPDGYTF. The V and J genes are TRBV7-9 and TRBJ1-2, with unresolved D. This CDR3 spans 12 amino acids. CDR1 is SEHNR, CDR2 FQNEAQ, per germline (reference sequence). Trimming shortened V by 4 bases and J by 6 bases, and 9 bases separated the two germline ends.